Below are 2 T cell receptor beta chains sequenced from a single sample in a study of T cell changes during pregnancy in multiple sclerosis. Only in-frame clones appear in the TCRdb table, and some are missing; sequencing was by immunoSEQ multiplex PCR. The profile shows about 89,000 clones, just under 95% of them singletons. The sequencing used peripheral blood, collected in the third trimester of pregnancy. These receptor sequences come from a female donor with multiple sclerosis, enrolled in a pregnancy study.

V usage is TRBV7-2 and J usage is TRBJ1-1; tentative D call: TRBD1 (5 bases). CDR1 SGHTA and CDR2 FQGNSA come from the germline V gene. This CDR3 region has 16 residues. Deletions cut 0 bases from V and 0 bases from J, with 11 bases between. The CDR3 nucleotides read TGTGCCAGCAGCTTAGCGGGGGGAGCCATGAACACTGAAGCTTTCTTT. Translated, it gives CASSLAGGAMNTEAFF.

The chain couples TRBV29-1 to TRBJ1-2; the D is unclear. Germline CDR1 is SQVTM and CDR2 is ANQGSEA. Trimming pared 7 bases from V and 4 bases from J, leaving 16 bases between. The CDR3 spans 13 residues. CDR3 in amino acids: CSDPRERRYGYTF. The CDR3 DNA is TGCAGCGACCCCCGGGAGCGACGCTATGGCTACACCTTC.